This T cell receptor (beta chain) derives from a study of T cell responses to AZD1222 COVID-19 vaccine. General study points: Donors in the cohort were predominantly white British and more often female, and clonal diversity was possibly underestimated. There were repertoire samples only from the period after the peak T cell response.

Regarding this clone: What it binds is unknown.

V was clipped by 6 bases and J by 7 bases; unmatched bases: 10. Germline CDR1 LGHNT, CDR2 FRNRAP. There are 16 residues in the CDR3. Only in-frame clones appear in the TCRdb table, and some are missing; sequencing was by immunoSEQ multiplex PCR. Of approximately 150,000 clones listed, 91% are singletons. The receptor was isolated from an adult in good health. This chain joins TRBV12-5 and TRBJ2-2, with 11 bases that match TRBD1. Here the sequenced sample was peripheral blood, taken on day 0 of AZD1222 vaccination. The CDR3 here is CASGPDRGLFGGELFF. In nucleotides, the CDR3 is TGTGCTAGTGGACCGGACAGGGGGCTGTTCGGCGGGGAGCTGTTTTTT.